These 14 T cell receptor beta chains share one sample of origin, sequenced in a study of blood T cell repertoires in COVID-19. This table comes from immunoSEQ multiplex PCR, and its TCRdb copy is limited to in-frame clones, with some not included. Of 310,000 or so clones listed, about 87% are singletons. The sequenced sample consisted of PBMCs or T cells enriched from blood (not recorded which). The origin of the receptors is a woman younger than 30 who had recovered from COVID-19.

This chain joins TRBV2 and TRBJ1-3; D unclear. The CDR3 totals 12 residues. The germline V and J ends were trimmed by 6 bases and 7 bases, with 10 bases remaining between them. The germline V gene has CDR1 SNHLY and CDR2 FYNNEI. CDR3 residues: CASRNSGNTIYF. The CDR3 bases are TGTGCCAGCAGGAACAGTGGGAACACCATATATTTT.

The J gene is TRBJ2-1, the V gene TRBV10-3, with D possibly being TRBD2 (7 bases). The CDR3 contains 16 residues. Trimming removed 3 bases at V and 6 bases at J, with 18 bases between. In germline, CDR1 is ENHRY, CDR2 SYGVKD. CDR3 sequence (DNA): TGTGCCATCAGTGATTGGGAGGGGGAAGAGTCCAATGAGCAGTTCTTC. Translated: CAISDWEGEESNEQFF.

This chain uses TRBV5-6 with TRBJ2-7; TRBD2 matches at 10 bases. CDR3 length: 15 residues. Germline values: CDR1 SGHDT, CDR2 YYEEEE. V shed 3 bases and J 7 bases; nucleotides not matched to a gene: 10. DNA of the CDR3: TGTGCCAGCAGCTCCGTAGCGGGAGGCTTTCTGGAGCAGTACTTC. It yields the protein CASSSVAGGFLEQYF.

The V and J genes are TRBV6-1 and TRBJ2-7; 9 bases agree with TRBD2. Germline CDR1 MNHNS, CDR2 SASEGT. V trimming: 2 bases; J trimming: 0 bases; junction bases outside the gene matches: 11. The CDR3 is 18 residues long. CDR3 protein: CASSEKGSGSLGSYEQYF. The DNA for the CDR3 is TGTGCCAGCAGTGAAAAAGGTAGCGGGAGTCTCGGCTCCTACGAGCAGTACTTC.

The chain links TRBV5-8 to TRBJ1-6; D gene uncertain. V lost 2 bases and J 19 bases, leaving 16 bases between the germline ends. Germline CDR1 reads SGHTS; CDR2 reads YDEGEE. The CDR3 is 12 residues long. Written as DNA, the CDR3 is TGTGCCAGCAGCTTTTGGGAGACGGGCGGACACTTT. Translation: CASSFWETGGHF.

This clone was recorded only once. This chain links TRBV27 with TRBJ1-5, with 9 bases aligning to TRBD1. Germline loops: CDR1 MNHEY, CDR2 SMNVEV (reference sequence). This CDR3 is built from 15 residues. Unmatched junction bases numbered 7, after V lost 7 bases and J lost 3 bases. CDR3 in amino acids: CASTAGQGINQPQHF. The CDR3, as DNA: TGTGCCAGCACCGCGGGACAGGGTATCAATCAGCCCCAGCATTTT.

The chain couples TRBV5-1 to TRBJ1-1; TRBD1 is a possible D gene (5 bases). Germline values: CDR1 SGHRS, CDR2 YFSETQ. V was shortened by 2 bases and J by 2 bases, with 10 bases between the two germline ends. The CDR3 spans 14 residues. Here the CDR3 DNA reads TGCGCCAGCAGCTTTCGACAGCCAAACACTGAAGCTTTCTTT. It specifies CASSFRQPNTEAFF.

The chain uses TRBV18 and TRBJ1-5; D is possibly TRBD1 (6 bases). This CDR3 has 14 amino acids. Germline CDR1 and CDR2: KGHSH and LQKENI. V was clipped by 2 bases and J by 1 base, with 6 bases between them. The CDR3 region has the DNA TGTGCCAGCTCACCAGGGGGCAGCAATCAGCCCCAGCATTTT. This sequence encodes CASSPGGSNQPQHF. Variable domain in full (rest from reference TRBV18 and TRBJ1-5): NAGVMQNPRHLVRRRGQEARLRCSPMKGHSHVYWYRQLPEEGLKFMVYLQKENIIDESGMPKERFSAEFPKEGPSILRIQQVVRGDSAAYFCASSPGGSNQPQHFGDGTRLSIL.

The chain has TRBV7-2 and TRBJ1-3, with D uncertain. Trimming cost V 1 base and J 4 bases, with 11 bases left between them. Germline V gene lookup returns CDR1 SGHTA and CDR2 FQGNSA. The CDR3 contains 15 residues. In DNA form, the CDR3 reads TGTGCCAGCAGCTTAGGGGCAGGAGGGGGAAACACCATATATTTT. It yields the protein CASSLGAGGGNTIYF.

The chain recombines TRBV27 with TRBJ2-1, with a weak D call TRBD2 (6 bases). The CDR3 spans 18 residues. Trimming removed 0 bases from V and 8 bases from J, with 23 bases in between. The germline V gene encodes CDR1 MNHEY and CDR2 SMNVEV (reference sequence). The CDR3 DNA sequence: TGTGCCAGCAGTTTATCTGCTAGCGCCATAGAGAGTGGAGATGAGCAGTTCTTC. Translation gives CASSLSASAIESGDEQFF.

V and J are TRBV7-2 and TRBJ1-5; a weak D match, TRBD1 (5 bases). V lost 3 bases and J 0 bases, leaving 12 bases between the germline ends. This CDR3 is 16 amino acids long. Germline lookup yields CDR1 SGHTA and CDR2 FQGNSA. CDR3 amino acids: CASSLRGDNSNQPQHF. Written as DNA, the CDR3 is TGTGCCAGCAGCTTGCGGGGGGATAATAGCAATCAGCCCCAGCATTTT.

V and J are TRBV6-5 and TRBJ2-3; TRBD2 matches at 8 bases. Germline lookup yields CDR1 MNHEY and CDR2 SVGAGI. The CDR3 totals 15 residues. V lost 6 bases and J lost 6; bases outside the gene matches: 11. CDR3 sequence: CASSRAGVGWDTQYF. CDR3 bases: TGTGCCAGCAGCCGAGCGGGGGTGGGGTGGGATACGCAGTATTTT.

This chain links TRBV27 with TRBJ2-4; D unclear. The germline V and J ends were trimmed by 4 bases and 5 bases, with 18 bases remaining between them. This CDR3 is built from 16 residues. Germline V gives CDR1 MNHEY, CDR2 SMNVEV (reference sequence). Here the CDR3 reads CASSSNHYITENIQYF. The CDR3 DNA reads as TGTGCCAGCAGTTCCAATCATTATATAACGGAAAACATTCAGTACTTC.

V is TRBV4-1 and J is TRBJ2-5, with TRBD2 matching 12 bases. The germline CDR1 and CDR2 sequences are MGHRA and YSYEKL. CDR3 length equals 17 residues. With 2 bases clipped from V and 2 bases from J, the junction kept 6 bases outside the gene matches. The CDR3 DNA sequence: TGCGCCAGCAGCCAATTTACTAGCGGGGGGTCTCAAGAGACCCAGTACTTC. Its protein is CASSQFTSGGSQETQYF.